The next 17 T cell receptor beta chains were all read from a single sample in a study of T cell repertoires and HLA-DP antigens. Repertoires were generated with immunoSEQ multiplex PCR, while TCRdb's copy carries only in-frame clones and drops some. The profile shows about 110,000 clones, around 92% of them singletons. Which antigens these TCRs recognize remains unknown. The sequencing input was CD4+ T cells from PBMCs. The receptor set was obtained from a woman younger than 35 in good health and CMV-seronegative.

The chain joins TRBV27 to TRBJ1-2; D is unresolved. This CDR3 is 16 amino acids long. V was shortened by 6 bases and J by 3 bases, with 20 bases between the two germline ends. Germline loops: CDR1 MNHEY, CDR2 SMNVEV (reference sequence). The CDR3 spells CASRPSLQKIDYGYTF. CDR3 bases: TGTGCCAGCAGGCCGAGCTTACAGAAAATTGACTATGGCTACACCTTC.

This clone was seen a single time. V and J are TRBV29-1 and TRBJ2-1; possibly TRBD2 for D (5 bases). Trimming cost V 5 bases and J 1 base, with 9 bases left between them. Germline V gives CDR1 SQVTM, CDR2 ANQGSEA. The CDR3 is 13 amino acids. The CDR3 nucleotides are TGCAGCGTTAACGGGGTGTCCTACAATGAGCAGTTCTTC. This codes for CSVNGVSYNEQFF.

The chain uses TRBV10-1 and TRBJ1-1, with D maybe TRBD1 (5 bases). This CDR3 region has 12 residues. Germline V gives CDR1 WNHNN, CDR2 SYGVQD (reference sequence). Trimming left V 7 bases short and J 3 bases short, with 9 bases between. CDR3 sequence reads: CASTEGHTEAFF. The CDR3 DNA reads as TGCGCCAGCACGGAGGGACACACTGAAGCTTTCTTT.

V and J are TRBV25-1 and TRBJ2-3; a weak D match, TRBD2 (6 bases). V was trimmed by 3 bases and J by 2 bases, leaving 9 bases between them. This CDR3 region has 14 residues. Germline-derived CDR1 and CDR2 are MGHDK and SYGVNS. CDR3 in DNA: TGTGCCAGCAGTGACGGGGGACTCACAGATACGCAGTATTTT. This encodes CASSDGGLTDTQYF. Together with reference TRBV25-1 and TRBJ2-3, the CDR3 gives the full variable domain: EADIYQTPRYLVIGTGKKITLECSQTMGHDKMYWYQQDPGMELHLIHYSYGVNSTEKGDLSSESTVSRIRTEHFPLTLESARPSHTSQYLCASSDGGLTDTQYFGPGTRLTVL.

The chain recombines TRBV15 with TRBJ2-1; TRBD2 aligns across 7 bases. The CDR3 contains 16 residues. CDR1 and CDR2 from the germline V gene are LNHNV and YYDKDF (reference sequence). Trimming removed 2 bases from V and 6 bases from J; junction bases left unmatched: 10. CDR3 bases: TGTGCCACCAGCAGACAAAGCGGGACCCACTTCAATGAGCAGTTCTTC. Translating gives CATSRQSGTHFNEQFF.

This clone was observed a handful of times. J is TRBJ2-6 and V is TRBV5-4, with D hard to call. The ends were cut back, 2 bases at V and 4 bases at J, with 4 bases in the middle. Germline CDR1 SGHNT, CDR2 YYREEE (reference sequence). This CDR3 is built from 13 residues. This CDR3 reads CASSFKGANVLTF. As DNA, the CDR3 is TGTGCCAGCAGCTTCAAGGGGGCCAACGTCCTGACTTTC.

CDR3 region: CASIAGGLNEQFF. The CDR3 DNA reads TGTGCCAGCATAGCGGGAGGGCTTAATGAGCAGTTCTTC. The V and J genes are TRBV25-1 and TRBJ2-1; 11 nucleotides agree with TRBD2. The V and J ends lost 7 bases and 7 bases, in that order; junction bases with no gene match: 3. Looked up from germline, CDR1 is MGHDK and CDR2 is SYGVNS. The CDR3 extends over 13 amino acids.

The V call is TRBV27, the J call TRBJ2-5; D tentatively fits TRBD1 or TRBD2 (6 bases each). Germline V gene lookup returns CDR1 MNHEY and CDR2 SMNVEV (reference sequence). The CDR3 is 16 amino acids. The V end lost 1 base, the J end lost 5 bases, and 17 bases lay between the germline ends. CDR3 in amino acids: CASSLFPSGDWETQYF. CDR3 nucleotide sequence: TGTGCCAGCAGTTTATTTCCATCAGGGGACTGGGAGACCCAGTACTTC.

V gene TRBV28 combines with J gene TRBJ1-4, with a weak D call TRBD1 (5 bases). The CDR3 runs to 15 residues. Germline lookup yields CDR1 MDHEN and CDR2 SYDVKM. Trimming took 3 bases from V and 4 from J, leaving 12 bases between them. The CDR3 loop reads CASSLSQVRNEKLFF. In DNA, the CDR3 is TGTGCCAGCAGTTTGTCACAGGTCCGTAATGAAAAACTGTTTTTT. The full variable domain, its missing parts supplied by reference TRBV28 and TRBJ1-4, is DVKVTQSSRYLVKRTGEKVFLECVQDMDHENMFWYRQDPGLGLRLIYFSYDVKMKEKGDIPEGYSVSREKKERFSLILESASTNQTSMYLCASSLSQVRNEKLFFGSGTQLSVL.

The CDR3 loop is CASSLASGQETQYF. The CDR3 DNA reads TGCGCCAGCAGCTTGGCCAGCGGACAAGAGACCCAGTACTTC. This chain uses TRBV5-1 with TRBJ2-5, with D possibly TRBD2 on 5 matching bases. Trimming removed 0 bases from V and 2 bases from J, with 8 bases in between. CDR1 is SGHRS, CDR2 YFSETQ, per germline. The CDR3 length is 14 residues.

The chain is built from TRBV28 and TRBJ2-5; 10 bases map to TRBD1. The CDR3 covers 17 residues. Germline-derived CDR1 and CDR2 are MDHEN and SYDVKM. V gave up 4 bases and J gave up 4 bases; unmatched junction bases: 12. CDR3 in amino acids: CASSSWDRGSPRETQYF. Here the CDR3 DNA reads TGTGCCAGCAGTTCGTGGGACAGGGGTTCCCCCAGAGAGACCCAGTACTTC.

V gene TRBV2 combines with J gene TRBJ2-2; D is uncertain. The CDR3 is made up of 13 amino acids. V was trimmed by 6 bases and J by 1 base, leaving 6 bases between them. Germline lookup yields CDR1 SNHLY and CDR2 FYNNEI. As DNA, the CDR3 is TGTGCCAGCAGGGGCGGGAACACCGGGGAGCTGTTTTTT. Translated, it gives CASRGGNTGELFF.

The chain combines TRBV21-1 with TRBJ1-3. TRBV21-1 is a pseudogene. The CDR3 has 14 residues. The CDR3 sequence is CASSKEGSGNTIYF. The CDR3 DNA reads TGTGCCAGCAGCAAAGAGGGCTCTGGAAACACCATATATTTT.

This rearrangement joins TRBV19 to TRBJ1-2, with a tentative D call TRBD1 (6 bases). The CDR3 spans 14 residues. Germline loops: CDR1 LNHDA, CDR2 SQIVND (reference sequence). Trimming shortened V by 7 bases and J by 1 base, and 13 bases separated the two germline ends. The CDR3 sequence: CASTPDSLNYGYTF. The CDR3 coding sequence is TGTGCCAGTACCCCGGACAGCCTTAACTATGGCTACACCTTC. The full variable domain, its missing parts supplied by reference TRBV19 and TRBJ1-2, is DGGITQSPKYLFRKEGQNVTLSCEQNLNHDAMYWYRQDPGQGLRLIYYSQIVNDFQKGDIAEGYSVSREKKESFPLTVTSAQKNPTAFYLCASTPDSLNYGYTFGSGTRLTVV.

The chain combines TRBV7-8 with TRBJ2-1; D is uncertain. Germline CDR1 and CDR2: SGHVS and FQNEAQ. The CDR3 is 12 residues long. With 2 bases removed from V and 8 bases from J, the gap between germline ends came to 7 bases. DNA for the CDR3: TGTGCCAGCAGCTTAAACGGCTATGAGCAGTTCTTC. Translating gives CASSLNGYEQFF.

This clone appeared a single time. The sample has other DNA sequences that encode this CDR3 too. V gene TRBV20-1 combines with J gene TRBJ1-1; D gene ambiguous. V lost 5 bases, J lost 1 base, and 5 bases lay in between. Germline-derived CDR1 and CDR2 are DFQATT and SNEGSKA (reference sequence). The length of the CDR3 is 11 residues. In DNA form, the CDR3 reads TGCAGTGCTCGCCGGAACACTGAAGCTTTCTTT. It translates to CSARRNTEAFF.

The chain links TRBV10-3 to TRBJ2-7; 9 bases align to TRBD1. The junction had 13 bases not matched to a gene; V was cut back by 10 bases and J by 6 bases. Germline CDR1 reads ENHRY; CDR2 reads SYGVKD. The CDR3 is 14 amino acids. The CDR3 reads CATGSGQGSAEQYF. The CDR3 DNA sequence: TGTGCCACCGGTTCGGGACAGGGTTCCGCCGAGCAGTACTTC.